Detailed here is one T cell receptor beta chain. The data derive from a study of blood T cell repertoires in COVID-19. TCRdb keeps only in-frame clones here, not all; method: immunoSEQ multiplex PCR. The sample has 100,000 to 150,000 clones, roughly two thirds seen once; the top ten hold around 2%. This CDR3 comprises 14 residues. V was pared by 7 bases and J by 3 bases, with 13 bases between. Germline CDR1 reads MNHEY; CDR2 reads SVGAGI. Sample: peripheral blood. This sequence originates from a woman aged 65 to 85 with acute or convalescent COVID-19. The rearrangement uses TRBV6-5 and TRBJ1-5; possible D gene TRBD1, 6 bases. The CDR3 DNA sequence: TGTGCCAGCAATCCTCAGGGGCCCAATCAGCCCCAGCATTTT. It is translated as CASNPQGPNQPQHF.